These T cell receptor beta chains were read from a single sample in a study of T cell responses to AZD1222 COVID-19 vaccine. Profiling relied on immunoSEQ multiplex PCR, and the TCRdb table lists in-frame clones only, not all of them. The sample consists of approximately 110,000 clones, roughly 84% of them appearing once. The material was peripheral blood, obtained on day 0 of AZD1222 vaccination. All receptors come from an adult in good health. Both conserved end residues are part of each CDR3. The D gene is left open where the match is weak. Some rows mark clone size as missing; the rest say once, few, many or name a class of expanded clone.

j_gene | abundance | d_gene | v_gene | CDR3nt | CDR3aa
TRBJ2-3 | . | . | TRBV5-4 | TGTGCCAGCGGGTGGGGGACAGATACGCAGTATTTT | CASGWGTDTQYF
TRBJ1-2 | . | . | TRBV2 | TGTGCCAGCACTCTAGGGGAGGGGACCTATGGCTACACCTTC | CASTLGEGTYGYTF
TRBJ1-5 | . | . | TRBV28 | TGTGCCAGCACGGATAGCAATCAGCCCCAGCATTTT | CASTDSNQPQHF
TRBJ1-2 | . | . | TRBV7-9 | TGTGCCAGCAGCCCCAGTGGGTTAGCTAACTATGGCTACACCTTC | CASSPSGLANYGYTF
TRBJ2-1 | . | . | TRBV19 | TGTGCCAGTAGTATTCGACTCCAGAGCTCCTACAATGAGCAGTTCTTC | CASSIRLQSSYNEQFF
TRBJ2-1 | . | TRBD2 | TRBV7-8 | TGTGCCAGCAGCTTAGTAGGGACTAGCCTTTATGAGCAGTTCTTC | CASSLVGTSLYEQFF
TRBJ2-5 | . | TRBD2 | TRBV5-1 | TGCGCCAGCAGCAGAAACCGACTAGCGGGGACGGTTGCGGAGACCCAGTACTTC | CASSRNRLAGTVAETQYF
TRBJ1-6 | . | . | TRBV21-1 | TGTGCCAGCAACAACAGGGGATCTAATTCACCCCTCCACTTT | CASNNRGSNSPLHF
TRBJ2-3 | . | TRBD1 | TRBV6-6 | TGTGCCAGCAGTCAGTTCCTCAGTCGCAGGGACAGGGTATCCACAGATACGCAGTATTTT | CASSQFLSRRDRVSTDTQYF
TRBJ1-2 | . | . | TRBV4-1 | TGCGCCAGCAGCCAAGAGACAGCGGGGGGCTACACCTTC | CASSQETAGGYTF
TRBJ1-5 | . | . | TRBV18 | TGTGCCAGCTCACTCAGCGGGAGGGAGCAGCCCCAGCATTTT | CASSLSGREQPQHF
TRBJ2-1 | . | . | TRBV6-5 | TGTGCCAGCAGCCCCCTTTCCCGGGTGGAGCAGTTCTTC | CASSPLSRVEQFF
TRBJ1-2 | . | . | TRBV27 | TGTGCCAGCAGTCCGAGAGGGACGCTTGATGGCTACACCTTC | CASSPRGTLDGYTF
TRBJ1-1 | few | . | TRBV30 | TGTGCCTGGAGTCTTTCAGGGACTGAAGCTTTCTTT | CAWSLSGTEAFF
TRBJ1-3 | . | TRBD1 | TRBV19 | TGTGCCAGTAGTAGCGACAGGGGCCGCAACCCTTTCCTATCTGGAAACACCATATATTTT | CASSSDRGRNPFLSGNTIYF
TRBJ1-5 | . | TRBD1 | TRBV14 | TGTGCCAGCTTTAATCAGGGGGCAAGAGAGAATAGCAATCAGCCCCAGCATTTT | CASFNQGARENSNQPQHF
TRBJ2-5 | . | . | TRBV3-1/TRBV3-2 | TGTGCCAGCAGCCAAGTCGGAGAGACCCAGTACTTC | CASSQVGETQYF
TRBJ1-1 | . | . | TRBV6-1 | TGTGCCAGCAGTGAACTTGGCGACACTGAAGCTTTCTTT | CASSELGDTEAFF
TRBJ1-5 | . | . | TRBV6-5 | TGTGCCAGCAGCTCTTACGGGGGGCCGGGGCAGCCCCAGCATTTT | CASSSYGGPGQPQHF
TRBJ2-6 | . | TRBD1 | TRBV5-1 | TGCGCCAGCAGCCCGGGACAGCCCTCTGGGGCCAACGTCCTGACTTTC | CASSPGQPSGANVLTF
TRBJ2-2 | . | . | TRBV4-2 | TGTGCCAGCAGCCAAGCCGGGACAAGGGCCGGGCGGAACACCGGGGAGCTGTTTTTT | CASSQAGTRAGRNTGELFF
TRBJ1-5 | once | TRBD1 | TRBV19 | TGTGCCAGTAGTATATTGACAGGGGCAGGCAATCAGCCCCAGCATTTT | CASSILTGAGNQPQHF